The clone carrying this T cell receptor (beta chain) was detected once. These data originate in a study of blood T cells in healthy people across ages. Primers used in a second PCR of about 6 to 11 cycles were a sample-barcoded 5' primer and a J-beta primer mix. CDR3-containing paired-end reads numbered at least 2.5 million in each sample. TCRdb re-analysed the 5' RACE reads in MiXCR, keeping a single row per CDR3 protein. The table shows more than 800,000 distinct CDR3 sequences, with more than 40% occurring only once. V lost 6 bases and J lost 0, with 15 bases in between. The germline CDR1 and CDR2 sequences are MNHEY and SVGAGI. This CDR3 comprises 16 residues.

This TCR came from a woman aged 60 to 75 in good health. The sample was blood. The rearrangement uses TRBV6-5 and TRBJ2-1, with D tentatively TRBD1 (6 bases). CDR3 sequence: CASSYRGQSSYNEQFF. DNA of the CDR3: TGTGCCAGCAGCTACAGAGGACAGAGCTCCTACAATGAGCAGTTCTTC.